The following is a TCR beta chain sequence with its context. Its cognate antigen is unknown. This entry comes from a study of cytomegalovirus exposure and HLA in healthy donors. Study findings and constraints: The study reported that TCR beta sequences accurately predicted HLA-A and HLA-B alleles in most subjects. Donor immune exposure was known only as CMV serostatus. Rarity marked most TCR sequences, yet some public TCRs occurred in many donors. Indistinguishable V segments, including TRBV6-2 and TRBV6-3, were excluded.

The PCR ran on 60 Vbeta and 13 Jbeta primers. Data came from immunoSEQ multiplex PCR; TCRdb stores just in-frame clones and leaves some out. The profile shows 70,000 to 95,000 clones, around 74% of them singletons. Germline CDR1 and CDR2: KGHSH and LQKENI. The CDR3 spans 14 residues. J gave up 4 bases and V 2 bases, and 2 bases lay outside the gene matches. Sequenced sample: PBMCs. The clonotype comes from a man younger than 40 in good health and CMV-seropositive. This chain uses TRBV18 with TRBJ2-4; 7 nucleotides line up with TRBD1. CDR3 in amino acids: CASSPDRVKNIQYF. DNA for the CDR3: TGTGCCAGCTCACCAGACAGGGTGAAAAACATTCAGTACTTC.